These 32 T cell receptor beta chains were all obtained from the same sample, sequenced in a study of Ad26.COV2.S vaccination and SARS-CoV-2 variants (dated by TCRdb to about 2021). The method behind the library was the immunoSEQ multiplex PCR assay. TCRdb retrieved this table from immuneACCESS and kept in-frame rearrangements only. Not all clones are present; in checked studies, unresolved V genes account for under half, and no reason is known for the remainder. Across this sample there are 250,000 or so clones, with 87% seen only once. Jointly, the top ten make up under 3% of the sample. The sample's treatment or condition label, in plain terms: approximately 18 received Ad26.COV2.S at low or high dose, single or two shots; five or six received placebo; per-sample allocation not given. Repertoires of vaccine and placebo recipients were sequenced from samples taken on day 63 after the first injection.

The material was peripheral blood, obtained in a trial of Ad26.COV2.S vaccine versus placebo. These receptors all stem from a person aged 18-60 years who received the Ad26.COV2.S COVID-19 vaccine or a placebo.

The chain combines TRBV9 with TRBJ2-5, with D tentatively TRBD1 (5 bases). The length of the CDR3 is 15 residues. Germline CDR1 SGDLS, CDR2 YYNGEE. V lost 0 bases and J lost 4, with 13 bases in between. In DNA form, the CDR3 reads TGTGCCAGCAGCGTAGGAAGGGGCGCCTCAGAGACCCAGTACTTC. It codes for CASSVGRGASETQYF.

The chain carries TRBV28 and TRBJ1-5; 7 bases are shared with TRBD1. This CDR3 is built from 14 residues. V lost 6 bases and J lost 3; bases outside the gene matches: 5. Germline V gene sequence: CDR1 MDHEN, CDR2 SYDVKM. CDR3 protein: CASSRDRVNQPQHF. CDR3 sequence (DNA): TGTGCCAGCAGCCGGGACAGAGTCAATCAGCCCCAGCATTTT.

The V call is TRBV5-4, the J call TRBJ1-2; perhaps TRBD1 as D (5 bases). CDR3 length: 15 amino acids. The V gene's germline CDR1 is SGHNT and CDR2 YYREEE (reference sequence). Deletions cut 1 base from V and 4 bases from J, with 14 bases between. The CDR3 sequence: CASSLFAPGGYGYTF. As DNA, the CDR3 is TGTGCCAGCAGCTTGTTTGCCCCGGGGGGCTATGGCTACACCTTC.

V usage is TRBV7-9 and J usage is TRBJ1-5, with a tentative D call TRBD1 (6 bases). Trimming cost V 0 bases and J 6 bases, with 6 bases left between them. This CDR3 is 13 amino acids long. Germline assignment: CDR1 SEHNR and CDR2 FQNEAQ (reference sequence). The CDR3 coding sequence is TGTGCCAGCAGCTTAGCAGGGGGTCAGCCCCAGCATTTT. Protein sequence: CASSLAGGQPQHF.

The genes are TRBV6-2 or TRBV6-3 and TRBJ2-7, with TRBD1 matching over 8 bases. Germline V gene data show CDR1 as MNHEY and CDR2 as SVGEGT. The J segment lost 13 bases and the V segment lost 5 bases, leaving 7 bases of the junction unmatched. The CDR3 totals 11 residues. CDR3 protein: CASSHGQGQYV. In DNA, the CDR3 is TGTGCCAGCAGTCATGGACAGGGCCAATACGTC.

V gene TRBV7-9 combines with J gene TRBJ2-7; TRBD2 aligns across 7 bases. The CDR3 has 12 amino acids. Unmatched junction bases numbered 3, after V lost 5 bases and J lost 5 bases. The germline gives CDR1 SEHNR, CDR2 FQNEAQ (reference sequence). Written as DNA, the CDR3 is TGTGCCAGCAGCCCGGGGAGGGACGAGCAGTACGTC. It encodes CASSPGRDEQYV.

This chain links TRBV7-8 with TRBJ1-4; D gene ambiguous. From germline, CDR1 is SGHVS and CDR2 FQNEAQ. The CDR3 loop spans 13 amino acids. V lost 3 bases to trimming and J lost 7 bases, with 9 bases between them. The CDR3 here is CASSFLAGEKLFF. The CDR3 coding sequence is TGTGCCAGCAGCTTCCTGGCTGGTGAAAAACTGTTTTTT.

The chain recombines TRBV25-1 with TRBJ2-2, with 8 bases aligning to TRBD1. The germline CDR1 and CDR2 sequences are MGHDK and SYGVNS. With V trimmed by 11 bases and J by 5 bases, 10 bases remained unmatched. The CDR3 length is 14 residues. In nucleotides, the CDR3 is TGTGCCGCCCAGGGGGCCGGCGCAACCGGGGAGCTGTTTTTT. Its translation: CAAQGAGATGELFF.

This clone was seen a handful of times. The chain is built from TRBV4-3 and TRBJ1-5; the D is unclear. This CDR3 spans 14 amino acids. V was cut by 0 bases and J by 5 bases, with 8 bases left in between. In germline, CDR1 is LGHNA, CDR2 YSLEER. The CDR3 sequence: CASSQDTRHQPQHF. CDR3 nucleotide sequence: TGCGCCAGCAGCCAAGATACCAGACATCAGCCCCAGCATTTT.

A few counts support this clone. The V call is TRBV7-2, the J call TRBJ1-4; D unclear. CDR3 length: 13 amino acids. V shed 1 base and J shed 5 bases, with 5 bases lying between them. The V gene's germline CDR1 is SGHTA and CDR2 FQGNSA. The CDR3 DNA sequence: TGTGCCAGCAGCTTAGGTCGGAATGAAAAACTGTTTTTT. This sequence encodes CASSLGRNEKLFF.

The chain carries TRBV7-2 and TRBJ1-2; D gene uncertain. V gave up 3 bases and J gave up 6 bases, with 17 bases separating them. The germline gives CDR1 SGHTA, CDR2 FQGNSA. The CDR3 has 15 amino acids. CDR3 sequence reads: CASSFSPRSSDGYTF. CDR3 coding DNA: TGTGCCAGCAGCTTTAGTCCACGCAGCTCCGATGGCTACACCTTC.

CDR3 DNA: TGCGCCAGCTCTAACTCCGCCAATGGCTACACCTTC. Translating it yields CASSNSANGYTF. The chain employs TRBV4-3 and TRBJ1-2, with D unclear. Germline CDR1 LGHNA, CDR2 YSLEER. The CDR3 is made up of 12 amino acids. V lost 8 bases and J 6 bases, leaving 13 bases between the germline ends.

The V call is TRBV4-1, the J call TRBJ2-1; perhaps D is TRBD1 or TRBD2 (6 bases each). V lost 1 base, J lost 10 bases, and 11 bases lay in between. Per the germline V gene, CDR1 is MGHRA and CDR2 is YSYEKL. The CDR3 runs to 13 residues. The CDR3 region has the DNA TGCGCCAGCAGCCAAGGAGGGGGGCCGGAGCAGTTCTTC. This translates into CASSQGGGPEQFF.

The chain joins TRBV5-1 to TRBJ1-4, with unresolved D. V was trimmed by 2 bases and J by 6 bases, leaving 8 bases between them. The CDR3 length is 13 residues. Germline V gene sequence: CDR1 SGHRS, CDR2 YFSETQ. For the CDR3, the DNA is TGCGCCAGCAGCTTAGGACGGGATGAAAAACTGTTTTTT. It translates to CASSLGRDEKLFF.

The table lists this clone with a few counts. The V call is TRBV18, the J call TRBJ2-3; D remains ambiguous. This CDR3 region has 15 residues. Germline V CDR1 and CDR2: KGHSH, LQKENI. Between the trimmed V and J ends, which lost 2 bases and 4 bases, there was a span of 13 bases. This chain's CDR3 is CASSPATDYSDTQYF. The CDR3, as DNA: TGTGCCAGCTCACCAGCTACGGATTACTCAGATACGCAGTATTTT. Together with reference TRBV18 and TRBJ2-3, the CDR3 gives the full variable domain: NAGVMQNPRHLVRRRGQEARLRCSPMKGHSHVYWYRQLPEEGLKFMVYLQKENIIDESGMPKERFSAEFPKEGPSILRIQQVVRGDSAAYFCASSPATDYSDTQYFGPGTRLTVL.

The gene calls are TRBV3-1 (or the pseudogene TRBV3-2) and TRBJ2-1, with D perhaps being TRBD1 or TRBD2 (5 bases each). The CDR3 has 12 amino acids. Germline lookup yields CDR1 LGHDT and CDR2 YNNKEL (reference sequence). Trimming took 4 bases from V and 12 from J, leaving 13 bases between them. The CDR3 sequence is CASSLGDVGQFF. The CDR3 DNA follows: TGTGCCAGCAGCCTAGGGGACGTGGGGCAGTTCTTC.

The chain joins TRBV10-3 to TRBJ2-7; either TRBD1 or TRBD2 may supply D (5 bases each). Trimming pared 3 bases from V and 0 bases from J, leaving 12 bases between. This CDR3 contains 15 residues. Germline assignment: CDR1 ENHRY and CDR2 SYGVKD. DNA of the CDR3: TGTGCCATCAGTGACTCGGGACGGAGCTCCTACGAGCAGTACTTC. It specifies CAISDSGRSSYEQYF.

The chain uses TRBV11-2 and TRBJ2-7; D gene ambiguous. V lost 5 bases, J lost 0 bases, and 8 bases lay in between. The V gene's germline CDR1 is SGHAT and CDR2 FQNNGV. This CDR3 is built from 13 residues. This chain's CDR3 is CASSPTVSYEQYV. CDR3 DNA sequence: TGTGCCAGCAGCCCCACCGTCTCCTACGAGCAGTACGTC.

The chain couples TRBV13 to TRBJ2-5, with D perhaps assigned TRBD1 or TRBD2 (5 bases each). The CDR3 is 14 amino acids. CDR1 and CDR2 (germline): PRHDT, FYEKMQ (reference sequence). Trimming pared 8 bases from V and 7 bases from J, leaving 20 bases between. The CDR3 bases are TGTGCCAGCGGAAAGCACTACCTTGGGGGGACCCAGTACTTC. This codes for CASGKHYLGGTQYF.

This clone was recorded only once. The gene calls are TRBV30 and TRBJ1-4; tentative D call: TRBD1 (5 bases). The CDR3 extends over 16 amino acids. Trimming stripped 0 bases from V and 0 bases from J, with 11 bases between. The germline gives CDR1 GTSNPN, CDR2 SVGIG (reference sequence). The CDR3 DNA follows: TGTGCCTGGAGTGTACGGGGGGGGACAACTAATGAAAAACTGTTTTTT. This translates into CAWSVRGGTTNEKLFF.

The genes are TRBV6-2 or TRBV6-3 and TRBJ2-7, with 9 bases matching TRBD1. After removal of 0 bases from V and 3 bases from J, the junction contained 6 bases not matched to a gene. The germline V gene encodes CDR1 MNHEY and CDR2 SVGEGT. This CDR3 comprises 16 residues. The CDR3 here is CASSYSTGTGIYEQYV. In DNA, the CDR3 is TGTGCCAGCAGTTACTCTACCGGGACAGGGATCTACGAGCAGTACGTC.

The chain joins TRBV19 to TRBJ1-5, with TRBD1 matching 7 bases. After removal of 5 bases from V and 0 bases from J, the junction contained 7 bases not matched to a gene. CDR1 and CDR2 from the germline V gene are LNHDA and SQIVND (reference sequence). The CDR3 is 16 residues long. The DNA for the CDR3 is TGTGCCAGTAGTTGGGGGACAGTCGTTAGCAATCAGCCCCAGCATTTT. It specifies CASSWGTVVSNQPQHF. Based on the CDR3 plus reference TRBV19 and TRBJ1-5, the full variable domain is DGGITQSPKYLFRKEGQNVTLSCEQNLNHDAMYWYRQDPGQGLRLIYYSQIVNDFQKGDIAEGYSVSREKKESFPLTVTSAQKNPTAFYLCASSWGTVVSNQPQHFGDGTRLSIL.

The chain links TRBV2 to TRBJ2-1; 8 nucleotides match TRBD2. The CDR3 extends over 15 amino acids. V shed 5 bases and J 3 bases; nucleotides not matched to a gene: 6. Germline V gene sequence: CDR1 SNHLY, CDR2 FYNNEI. The CDR3: CASSYIGGGYNEQFF. CDR3 nucleotides: TGTGCCAGCAGTTATATCGGGGGGGGCTACAATGAGCAGTTCTTC.

The chain joins TRBV3-1 (or the pseudogene TRBV3-2) to TRBJ2-7; 11 bases fit TRBD1. In germline, CDR1 is LGHDT, CDR2 YNNKEL (reference sequence). The V segment lost 1 base and the J segment 6 bases; nucleotides outside the gene matches: 5. The CDR3 has 15 amino acids. The CDR3 coding sequence is TGTGCCAGCAGCCAAGTCGGGACAGGGGGATCCGAGCAGTACGTC. Encoded protein: CASSQVGTGGSEQYV.

V gene TRBV2 combines with J gene TRBJ2-7, with a weak D call TRBD2 (6 bases). The germline V gene has CDR1 SNHLY and CDR2 FYNNEI. The V end lost 7 bases, the J end lost 7 bases, and 23 bases lay between the germline ends. The CDR3 consists of 15 residues. CDR3: CASNGRDWPPREQYF. For the CDR3, the DNA is TGTGCCAGCAACGGCCGGGACTGGCCCCCCCGGGAGCAGTACTTC.

V gene TRBV4-3 combines with J gene TRBJ2-3; D not certain. Germline V gene data show CDR1 as LGHNA and CDR2 as YSLEER. This CDR3 has 15 residues. V dropped 1 base and J dropped 4 bases, with 12 bases sitting between them. The CDR3 sequence is CASSQGQRSADTQYF. In DNA form, the CDR3 reads TGCGCCAGCAGCCAAGGTCAGAGGTCGGCAGATACGCAGTATTTT.

On this clone: Additional DNA sequences in this sample encode the identical CDR3. The rearrangement uses TRBV7-2 and TRBJ2-7; D remains ambiguous. V gave up 0 bases and J gave up 5 bases, with 5 bases separating them. From germline, CDR1 is SGHTA and CDR2 FQGNSA. This CDR3 region has 12 residues. CDR3 sequence: CASSLARNEQYF. The CDR3 bases are TGTGCCAGCAGCTTAGCTAGAAACGAGCAGTACTTC. Combining the CDR3 with reference TRBV7-2 and TRBJ2-7 gives the whole variable domain GAGVSQSPSNKVTEKGKDVELRCDPISGHTALYWYRQSLGQGLEFLIYFQGNSAPDKSGLPSDRFSAERTGGSVSTLTIQRTQQEDSAVYLCASSLARNEQYFGPGTRLTVT.

V and J are TRBV6-1 and TRBJ2-5, with D unresolved. Per the germline V gene, CDR1 is MNHNS and CDR2 is SASEGT. The CDR3 runs to 13 residues. Trimming cost V 3 bases and J 5 bases, with 10 bases left between them. The CDR3 protein is CASSEMPAETQYF. The CDR3 bases are TGTGCCAGCAGTGAGATGCCGGCGGAGACCCAGTACTTC.

This chain joins TRBV19 and TRBJ1-1; 9 nucleotides line up with TRBD1. The trim removed 4 bases at V and 0 bases at J, leaving 9 bases unmatched. Germline V gene data show CDR1 as LNHDA and CDR2 as SQIVND (reference sequence). The length of the CDR3 is 17 residues. CDR3 DNA sequence: TGTGCCAGTAGTACTTACACAGGGGGCATTTTGAACACTGAAGCTTTCTTT. Its translation: CASSTYTGGILNTEAFF.

The rearrangement joins TRBV7-2 to TRBJ1-2, with D unclear. V was pared by 1 base and J by 0 bases, with 6 bases between. The CDR3 length is 14 residues. Per the germline V gene, CDR1 is SGHTA and CDR2 is FQGNSA. The CDR3 reads CASSLEGSNYGYTF. The CDR3 nucleotides read TGTGCCAGCAGCTTAGAGGGATCTAACTATGGCTACACCTTC. Combining the CDR3 with reference TRBV7-2 and TRBJ1-2 gives the whole variable domain GAGVSQSPSNKVTEKGKDVELRCDPISGHTALYWYRQSLGQGLEFLIYFQGNSAPDKSGLPSDRFSAERTGGSVSTLTIQRTQQEDSAVYLCASSLEGSNYGYTFGSGTRLTVV.

This chain uses TRBV7-2 with TRBJ2-1, with D perhaps TRBD2 (6 bases). The V gene's germline CDR1 is SGHTA and CDR2 FQGNSA. The CDR3 contains 15 residues. Trimming left V 5 bases short and J 1 base short, with 12 bases between. The CDR3 DNA follows: TGTGCCAGCAGCGATCCGGGAGTGTCCTACAATGAGCAGTTCTTC. Protein sequence: CASSDPGVSYNEQFF.

The chain recombines TRBV5-1 with TRBJ2-5, with D perhaps being TRBD1 or TRBD2 (6 bases each). CDR3 length: 17 residues. V gave up 3 bases and J gave up 0 bases, with 18 bases separating them. The germline V gene encodes CDR1 SGHRS and CDR2 YFSETQ. CDR3 sequence reads: CASSSFHGGAYQETQYF. The CDR3 DNA reads TGCGCCAGCAGCTCTTTTCACGGGGGCGCTTACCAAGAGACCCAGTACTTC.